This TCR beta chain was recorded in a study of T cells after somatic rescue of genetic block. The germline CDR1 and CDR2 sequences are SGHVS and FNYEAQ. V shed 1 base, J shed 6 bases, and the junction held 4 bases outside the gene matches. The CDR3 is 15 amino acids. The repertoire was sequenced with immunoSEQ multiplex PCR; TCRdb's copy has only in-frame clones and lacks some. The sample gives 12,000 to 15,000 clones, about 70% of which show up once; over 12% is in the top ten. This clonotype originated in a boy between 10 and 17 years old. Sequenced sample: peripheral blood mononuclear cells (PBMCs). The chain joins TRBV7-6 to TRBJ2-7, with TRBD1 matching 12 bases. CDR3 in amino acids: CASSLGRDRGLEQYF. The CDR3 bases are TGTGCCAGCAGCTTAGGCCGGGACAGGGGGCTCGAGCAGTACTTC.